These 21 T cell receptor beta chains share one sample of origin, sequenced in a study of T cell changes during pregnancy in multiple sclerosis. Clones were read by immunoSEQ multiplex PCR, and TCRdb kept only the in-frame ones, dropping some. This sample has 80,000 to 100,000 clones, with 91% found just once. The sample was peripheral blood, taken after pregnancy. These receptors all stem from a female donor in good health, enrolled as a control in a pregnancy study.

The CDR3 protein is CASSQSPSSYNEQFF. DNA of the CDR3: TGTGCCAGCAGCCAAAGCCCGAGCTCCTACAATGAGCAGTTCTTC. The genes are TRBV5-6 and TRBJ2-1, with D hard to call. From germline, CDR1 is SGHDT and CDR2 YYEEEE. This CDR3 has 15 amino acids. V was pared by 4 bases and J by 0 bases, with 11 bases between.

The chain recombines TRBV7-8 with TRBJ2-7; 10 bases fit TRBD1. The CDR3 is 17 residues long. V shed 4 bases and J 2 bases; nucleotides not matched to a gene: 11. The germline CDR1 and CDR2 sequences are SGHVS and FQNEAQ. The CDR3 nucleotides are TGTGCCAGCAGCTATGGGGGATTGACAGGGGGCGCCTACGAGCAGTACTTC. It specifies CASSYGGLTGGAYEQYF.

In this sample, this clone turned up once. V gene TRBV6-6 combines with J gene TRBJ2-5, with 9 bases lining up with TRBD1. The J call is doubtful: the DNA matches TRBJ2-7 better. The CDR3 is 14 amino acids. The V gene's germline CDR1 is MNHNY and CDR2 SVGAGI (reference sequence). The chain's CDR3 is CASSPGQGSYEQYF. The DNA for the CDR3 is TGTGCCAGCTCCCCAGGACAGGGGTCCTACGAGCAGTACTTC.

The chain uses TRBV27 and TRBJ1-2; 8 bases are shared with TRBD1. CDR3 length equals 11 residues. Germline V gives CDR1 MNHEY, CDR2 SMNVEV (reference sequence). The ends lost 10 bases at V and 6 bases at J; junction bases unmatched: 4. CDR3 sequence reads: CATRTGHGYTF. In DNA, the CDR3 is TGTGCCACCAGGACAGGGCATGGCTACACCTTC.

The chain has TRBV19 and TRBJ1-1, with TRBD1 matching 9 bases. This CDR3 has 17 amino acids. CDR1 and CDR2 from the germline V gene are LNHDA and SQIVND (reference sequence). V was clipped by 4 bases and J by 1 base; unmatched bases: 10. Written as DNA, the CDR3 is TGTGCCAGTAGTAGCGTCCCGGGACAGGGATCGAACACTGAAGCTTTCTTT. It encodes CASSSVPGQGSNTEAFF.

Regarding this clone: Germline and junction disagree at one end, which may indicate a read error. The V gene is TRBV2, the J gene TRBJ2-7, with TRBD1 matching over 9 bases. The V gene's germline CDR1 is SNHLY and CDR2 FYNNEI. The CDR3 extends over 11 amino acids. The CDR3 region has the DNA TGTGCCAGCAGTGTGCGGGACAGGGTTGACTTC. It encodes CASSVRDRVDF.

V and J are TRBV30 and TRBJ1-2, with D perhaps TRBD1 (5 bases). CDR1 is GTSNPN and CDR2 is SVGIG in the germline V gene (reference sequence). The ends were cut back, 2 bases at V and 2 bases at J, with 9 bases in the middle. The CDR3 contains 13 residues. The CDR3 protein is CAWSRGGNYGYTF. The CDR3 region has the DNA TGTGCCTGGAGTCGCGGGGGAAACTATGGCTACACCTTC.

The J gene is TRBJ1-1, the V gene TRBV14, with D perhaps TRBD1 (5 bases). Germline V gene sequence: CDR1 SGHDN, CDR2 FVKESK. The germline V and J ends were trimmed by 1 base and 5 bases, with 17 bases remaining between them. This CDR3 comprises 16 residues. CDR3 coding DNA: TGTGCCAGCAGCCAAGGTCCTGGGAGGGGAGGGACTGAAGCTTTCTTT. Its translation is CASSQGPGRGGTEAFF.

J is TRBJ2-7 and V is TRBV6-5; perhaps TRBD2 as D (5 bases). The CDR3 contains 13 residues. The germline CDR1 and CDR2 sequences are MNHEY and SVGAGI. V was clipped by 2 bases and J by 7 bases, with 12 bases between them. This chain's CDR3 is CASSYERDREQYF. The CDR3 DNA sequence: TGTGCCAGCAGTTACGAGAGGGATAGGGAGCAGTACTTC.

The V and J genes are TRBV18 and TRBJ1-6, with D perhaps matching TRBD1 (6 bases). CDR1 KGHSH and CDR2 LQKENI come from the germline V gene. Trimming removed 2 bases from V and 6 bases from J, with 11 bases in between. There are 15 residues in the CDR3. The CDR3 bases are TGTGCCAGCTCACCAATTAAACAGGGTAATTCACCCCTCCACTTT. It codes for CASSPIKQGNSPLHF.

The V call is TRBV7-9, the J call TRBJ1-4; D is possibly TRBD1 (5 bases). The germline V gene encodes CDR1 SEHNR and CDR2 FQNEAQ (reference sequence). Trimming cost V 6 bases and J 4 bases, with 15 bases left between them. This CDR3 is built from 15 residues. CDR3 bases: TGTGCCAGCAGTCGGGGGGAAGGGGTTAATGAAAAACTGTTTTTT. Amino acids: CASSRGEGVNEKLFF.

A few counts support this clone. The chain is built from TRBV30 and TRBJ1-3; 9 bases align to TRBD1. The CDR3 has 14 residues. The trim removed 4 bases at V and 2 bases at J, leaving 3 bases unmatched. CDR1 and CDR2 from the germline V gene are GTSNPN and SVGIG (reference sequence). The CDR3 spells CAWMRDRAGNTIYF. The CDR3 coding sequence is TGTGCCTGGATGCGGGACAGGGCTGGAAACACCATATATTTT.

The genes are TRBV9 and TRBJ1-1, with 7 positions matching TRBD1. This CDR3 region has 14 residues. The V segment lost 2 bases and the J segment 5 bases; nucleotides outside the gene matches: 6. Germline loops: CDR1 SGDLS, CDR2 YYNGEE. The DNA of the CDR3 is TGTGCCAGCAGCGTTATGACAGGGCGGACTGAAGCTTTCTTT. Its protein is CASSVMTGRTEAFF.

About this clone itself: The same CDR3 arises from other DNA sequences in this sample as well. The chain recombines TRBV9 with TRBJ2-3, with 9 bases aligning to TRBD2. Germline V lookup: CDR1 SGDLS, CDR2 YYNGEE. V shed 10 bases and J 1 base; nucleotides not matched to a gene: 7. CDR3 size: 14 residues. The CDR3 is CASTRGGGTDTQYF. The CDR3 DNA follows: TGTGCCTCCACACGCGGGGGGGGCACAGATACGCAGTATTTT.

In its sample, this clone was seen once. The CDR3 bases are TGTGCCAGCAGCTTATGGGGGGGTGAGCAGTTCTTC. This gives the protein CASSLWGGEQFF. The genes are TRBV7-2 and TRBJ2-1, with 7 bases that match TRBD2. Germline V gene sequence: CDR1 SGHTA, CDR2 FQGNSA. The J segment lost 9 bases and the V segment lost 2 bases, leaving 1 base of the junction unmatched. This CDR3 contains 12 residues.

This clone occurred once. The chain couples TRBV30 to TRBJ1-5, with unresolved D. There are 13 residues in the CDR3. Trimming took off 2 bases at V and 0 bases at J, with 5 bases between the two ends. Germline CDR1 is GTSNPN and CDR2 is SVGIG (reference sequence). The CDR3 nucleotides read TGTGCCTGGAGTCAGGATAGCAATCAGCCCCAGCATTTT. Protein sequence: CAWSQDSNQPQHF.

The chain uses TRBV15 and TRBJ2-5; no firm D call. Trimming shortened V by 0 bases and J by 2 bases, and 4 bases separated the two germline ends. The length of the CDR3 is 13 residues. Germline loops: CDR1 LNHNV, CDR2 YYDKDF (reference sequence). The CDR3 sequence is CATSRDRQETQYF. CDR3 bases: TGTGCCACCAGCAGAGATCGTCAAGAGACCCAGTACTTC.

V is TRBV11-1 and J is TRBJ2-7; a weak D match, TRBD2 (6 bases). Trimming took off 5 bases at V and 0 bases at J, with 11 bases between the two ends. CDR1 and CDR2 from the germline V gene are SGHAT and FQDESV (reference sequence). This CDR3 region has 14 residues. Written as DNA, the CDR3 is TGTGCCAGCAGCAGTCGGGGGAGCTCCTACGAGCAGTACTTC. The encoded protein is CASSSRGSSYEQYF.

The chain has TRBV7-2 and TRBJ2-5; tentatively, D is TRBD2 (5 bases). Germline assignment: CDR1 SGHTA and CDR2 FQGNSA. Trimming took 4 bases from V and 2 from J, leaving 8 bases between them. This CDR3 has 13 residues. The CDR3 is CASSSVAQETQYF. The CDR3 DNA follows: TGTGCCAGCAGCTCCGTAGCGCAAGAGACCCAGTACTTC.

The chain carries TRBV27 and TRBJ1-5, with D possibly matching TRBD1 (5 bases). With 5 bases removed from V and 4 bases from J, the gap between germline ends came to 12 bases. The CDR3 length is 14 residues. Germline CDR1 and CDR2: MNHEY and SMNVEV (reference sequence). The CDR3 bases are TGTGCCAGCAGTGCTGGGGCTCCTAATCAGCCCCAGCATTTT. Amino acids: CASSAGAPNQPQHF.

The chain joins TRBV5-1 to TRBJ2-1; 8 nucleotides match TRBD1. Trimming took 4 bases from V and 9 from J; bases not matched to a gene: 12. There are 15 residues in the CDR3. Looked up from germline, CDR1 is SGHRS and CDR2 is YFSETQ. CDR3 nucleotides: TGCGCCAGCAGCCGGACAGGGAAGGAGGTAGGTGAGCAGTTCTTC. Its translation is CASSRTGKEVGEQFF.